This TCR beta chain stems from a study of T-cell memory formation after mild COVID-19. Findings and caveats of the study: Clones which contracted sat mainly in CM and EM if CD4+, and in EMRA if CD8+. SARS-CoV-2 specificity was not confirmed for second-wave clones peaking on day 37.

TCRalpha and TCRbeta libraries used 5'RACE with constant-segment primers and UMIs. Each CDR3 protein is one row after TCRdb ran MiXCR on the 5' RACE reads. Among fewer than 250,000 distinct CDR3 sequences listed, 27% were seen once. On this clonotype itself: Its antigen is currently unknown.

This receptor was identified in an adult woman who had mild COVID-19 (a few samples of this study predate the infection). Cell type and time point are not known. The material sequenced was PBMCs or a T cell subset sorted from them (not recorded which).

The CDR3 sequence is CASSLGASAHYEQYF. As DNA, the CDR3 is TGTGCCAGCAGCTTAGGGGCGTCAGCCCACTACGAGCAGTACTTC. The J gene is TRBJ2-7, the V gene TRBV7-6; D is unresolved. The CDR3 consists of 15 residues. The ends were cut back, 1 base at V and 3 bases at J, with 13 bases in the middle. Germline V lookup: CDR1 SGHVS, CDR2 FNYEAQ.